This TCR beta chain was retrieved from a study of Graves' ophthalmopathy and Graves' hyperthyroidism. The CDR3 spans 13 residues. J was trimmed by 3 bases and V by 8 bases; bases with no gene match: 7. Germline V lookup: CDR1 MDHEN, CDR2 SYDVKM. Pregnant or lactating patients and those with other autoimmune diseases or uncontrolled infections were excluded. RNA transcripts provided the template for amplifying TCR beta CDR3 regions. Following a first-round RT-PCR that used HTBI primers, a second-round multiplex PCR was carried out. TCRdb fed the multiplex PCR reads into MiXCR, producing one record per CDR3 protein. The repertoire holds about 400,000 distinct CDR3 sequences, with around a fifth as singletons. Overall study results and limits: With roughly 88% sensitivity and about 83% specificity, a 13-signature model separated ophthalmopathy from stable hyperthyroidism. Forecasting of ophthalmopathy progression by the model achieved less than 71% sensitivity and 72% to 85% specificity.

About this clonotype itself: Antigen specificity is unknown.

Sequencing used peripheral blood. The genes are TRBV28 and TRBJ2-7; TRBD2 agrees at 7 bases. The source is a woman under 30 with stable Graves' hyperthyroidism. The CDR3 nucleotides are TGTGCCAGCGGGCGTCTAGCGGACTACGAGCAGTACTTC. Its translation: CASGRLADYEQYF.